The entry that follows covers one T cell receptor beta chain sequence. The data originate from a study of identical twins. Germline CDR1 is KGHDR and CDR2 is SFDVKD. V shed 1 base and J shed 5 bases, with 10 bases lying between them. CDR3 length equals 14 residues. MiXCR, applied by TCRdb to the 5' RACE reads, yields one record per CDR3 protein. The sample lists roughly 710,000 distinct CDR3 sequences, around 6.1% seen once, with 1.5% to 2% in the top ten. The receptor's source is a man younger than 35 in good health. Sequencing was done on a sample of naive T cells sorted from blood. The chain links TRBV24-1 to TRBJ2-5; a possible D gene is TRBD1 (5 bases). CDR3 protein: CATSDFRVEETQYF. CDR3 nucleotide sequence: TGTGCCACCAGTGATTTCAGGGTCGAGGAGACCCAGTACTTC.